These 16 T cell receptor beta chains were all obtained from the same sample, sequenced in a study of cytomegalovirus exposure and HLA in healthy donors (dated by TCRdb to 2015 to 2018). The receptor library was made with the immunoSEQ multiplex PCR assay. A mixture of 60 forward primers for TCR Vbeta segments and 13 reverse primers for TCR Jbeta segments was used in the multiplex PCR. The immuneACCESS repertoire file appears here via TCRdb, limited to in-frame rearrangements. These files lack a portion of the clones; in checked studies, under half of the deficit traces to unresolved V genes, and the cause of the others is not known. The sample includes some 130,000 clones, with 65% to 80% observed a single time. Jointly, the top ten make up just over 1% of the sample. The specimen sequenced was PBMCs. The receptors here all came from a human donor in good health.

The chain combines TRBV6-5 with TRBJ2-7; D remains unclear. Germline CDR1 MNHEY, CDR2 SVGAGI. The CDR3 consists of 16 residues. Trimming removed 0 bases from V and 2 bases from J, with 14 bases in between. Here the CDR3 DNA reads TGTGCCAGCAGTTACTCGACGACGGGTGGTCCCTACGAGCAGTACTTC. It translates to CASSYSTTGGPYEQYF.

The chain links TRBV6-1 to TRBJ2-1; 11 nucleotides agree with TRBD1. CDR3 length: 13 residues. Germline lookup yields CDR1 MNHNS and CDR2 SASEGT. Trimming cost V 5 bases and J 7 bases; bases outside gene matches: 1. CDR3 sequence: CASSWDRGNEQFF. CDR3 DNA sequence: TGTGCCAGCAGTTGGGACAGGGGGAATGAGCAGTTCTTC.

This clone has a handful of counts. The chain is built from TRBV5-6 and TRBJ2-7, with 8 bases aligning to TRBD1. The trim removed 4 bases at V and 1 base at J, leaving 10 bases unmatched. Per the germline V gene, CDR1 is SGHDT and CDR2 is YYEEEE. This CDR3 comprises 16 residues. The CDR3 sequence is CASSTGQGALSYEQYF. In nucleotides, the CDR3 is TGTGCCAGCAGCACCGGACAGGGCGCCCTATCCTACGAGCAGTACTTC.

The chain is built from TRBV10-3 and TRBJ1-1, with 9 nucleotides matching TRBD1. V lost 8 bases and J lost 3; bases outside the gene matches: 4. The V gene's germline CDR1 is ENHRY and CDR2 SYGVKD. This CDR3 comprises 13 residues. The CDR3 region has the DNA TGTGCCATCCGACAGGGGGGGGACACTGAAGCTTTCTTT. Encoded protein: CAIRQGGDTEAFF.

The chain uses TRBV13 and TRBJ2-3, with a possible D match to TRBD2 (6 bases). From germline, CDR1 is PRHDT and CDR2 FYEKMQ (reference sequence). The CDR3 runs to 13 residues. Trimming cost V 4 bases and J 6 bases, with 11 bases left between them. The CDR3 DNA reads TGTGCCAGCAGCTCGCGGGGCCCCGATACGCAGTATTTT. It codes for CASSSRGPDTQYF.

The CDR3 here is CASSPQGQGKETQYF. CDR3 coding DNA: TGTGCCAGCAGCCCTCAGGGACAGGGGAAAGAGACCCAGTACTTC. The chain recombines TRBV9 with TRBJ2-5; 10 nucleotides line up with TRBD1. Germline CDR1 is SGDLS and CDR2 is YYNGEE. Trimming at V came to 4 bases and at J to 3 bases, leaving 6 bases not matched to a gene. This CDR3 spans 15 amino acids. Using reference TRBV9 and TRBJ2-5 for the parts outside the CDR3, the full variable domain is DSGVTQTPKHLITATGQRVTLRCSPRSGDLSVYWYQQSLDQGLQFLIQYYNGEERAKGNILERFSAQQFPDLHSELNLSSLELGDSALYFCASSPQGQGKETQYFGPGTRLLVL.

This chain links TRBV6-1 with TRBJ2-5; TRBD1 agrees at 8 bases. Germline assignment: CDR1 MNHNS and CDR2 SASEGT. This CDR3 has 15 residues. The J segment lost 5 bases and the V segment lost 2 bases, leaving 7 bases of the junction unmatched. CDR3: CASSERTGRGETQYF. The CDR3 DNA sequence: TGTGCCAGCAGTGAAAGGACAGGGAGAGGGGAGACCCAGTACTTC.

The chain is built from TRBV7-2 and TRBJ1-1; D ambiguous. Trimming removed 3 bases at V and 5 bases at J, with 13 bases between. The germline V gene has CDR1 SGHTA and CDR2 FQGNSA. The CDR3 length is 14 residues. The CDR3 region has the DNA TGTGCCAGCAGCTTCGGGGTCCTCAGTACTGAAGCTTTCTTT. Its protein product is CASSFGVLSTEAFF.

CDR3 protein: CASSRTARSSYEQYF. In DNA form, the CDR3 reads TGTGCCAGTAGCAGGACAGCCAGGAGCTCCTACGAGCAGTACTTC. This chain joins TRBV19 and TRBJ2-7; D might be TRBD1 (6 bases). Germline assignment: CDR1 LNHDA and CDR2 SQIVND (reference sequence). V was pared by 6 bases and J by 0 bases, with 15 bases between. The CDR3 totals 15 residues. Based on the CDR3 plus reference TRBV19 and TRBJ2-7, the full variable domain is DGGITQSPKYLFRKEGQNVTLSCEQNLNHDAMYWYRQDPGQGLRLIYYSQIVNDFQKGDIAEGYSVSREKKESFPLTVTSAQKNPTAFYLCASSRTARSSYEQYFGPGTRLTVT.

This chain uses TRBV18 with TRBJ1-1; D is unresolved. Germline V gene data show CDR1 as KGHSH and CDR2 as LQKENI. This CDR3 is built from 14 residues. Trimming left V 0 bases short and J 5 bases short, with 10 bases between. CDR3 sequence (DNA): TGTGCCAGCTCACCACCCCCGCCGCGGACTGAAGCTTTCTTT. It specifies CASSPPPPRTEAFF.

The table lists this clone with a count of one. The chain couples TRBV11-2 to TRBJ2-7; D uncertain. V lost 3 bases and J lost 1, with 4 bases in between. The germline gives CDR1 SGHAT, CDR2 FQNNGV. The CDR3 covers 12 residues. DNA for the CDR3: TGTGCCAGCAGCTTCAGGTCCTACGAGCAGTACTTC. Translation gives CASSFRSYEQYF.

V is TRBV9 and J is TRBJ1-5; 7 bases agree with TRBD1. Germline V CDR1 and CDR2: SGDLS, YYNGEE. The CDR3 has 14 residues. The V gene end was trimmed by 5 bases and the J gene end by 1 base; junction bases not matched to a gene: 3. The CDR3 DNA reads TGTGCCAGCAGTACGGGACAGAGCAATCAGCCCCAGCATTTT. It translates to CASSTGQSNQPQHF.

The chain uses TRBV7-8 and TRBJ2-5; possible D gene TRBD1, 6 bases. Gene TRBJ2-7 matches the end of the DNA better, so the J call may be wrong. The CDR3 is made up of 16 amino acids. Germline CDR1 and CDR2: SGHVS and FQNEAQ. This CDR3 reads CASSSLPLTGSYEQYF. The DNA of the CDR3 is TGTGCCAGCAGCTCCCTACCCCTCACAGGGTCCTACGAGCAGTACTTC.

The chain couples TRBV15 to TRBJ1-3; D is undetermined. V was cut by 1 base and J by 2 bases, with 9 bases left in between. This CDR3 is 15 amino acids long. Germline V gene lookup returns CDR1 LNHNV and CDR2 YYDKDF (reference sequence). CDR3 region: CATSRVPVAGNTIYF. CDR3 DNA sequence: TGTGCCACCAGCAGAGTCCCTGTAGCTGGAAACACCATATATTTT.

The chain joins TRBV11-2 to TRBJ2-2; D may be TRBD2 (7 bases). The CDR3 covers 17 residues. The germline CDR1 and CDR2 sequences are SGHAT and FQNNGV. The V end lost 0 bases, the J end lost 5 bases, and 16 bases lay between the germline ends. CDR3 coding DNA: TGTGCCAGCAGCTTAGATTACGGGGGGCCGTATACCGGGGAGCTGTTTTTT. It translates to CASSLDYGGPYTGELFF.

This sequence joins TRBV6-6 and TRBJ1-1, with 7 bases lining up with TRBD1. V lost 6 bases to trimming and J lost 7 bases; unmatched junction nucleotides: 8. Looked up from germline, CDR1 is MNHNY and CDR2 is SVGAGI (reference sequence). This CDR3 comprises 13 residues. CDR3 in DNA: TGTGCCAGCAGCACCACCGACAGGGTTGAAGCTTTCTTT. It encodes CASSTTDRVEAFF.